The T cell receptor beta chain described here comes from a study of blood T cell repertoires in COVID-19. Study in general: Acute and convalescent COVID-19 specimens originated in the United States, Italy and Spain. The cDNA or gDNA used as material had been derived from T cells, B-cell-depleted T cells, or PBMCs.

Authors' analysis steps: Quantification of nucleated cells was approximated via reference gene primer amplification. TCRdb keeps only in-frame clones here, not all; method: immunoSEQ multiplex PCR. V and J calls plus clone size are reproduced from that table; the DNA served to infer D and trimming. The repertoire holds 200,000 or so clones, with around 80% as singletons. CDR1 is SGHAT and CDR2 is FQNNGV in the germline V gene. V lost 6 bases, J lost 1 base, and 9 bases stayed unmatched. This CDR3 is 16 amino acids long. The receptor's source is a human donor in a cohort sampled during active COVID-19. The chain is built from TRBV11-2 and TRBJ2-3; TRBD1 matches 8 bases. Sequencing used peripheral blood. The CDR3 coding sequence is TGTGCCAGCAGTTTCCTCCCACAGGGGGGCACAGATACGCAGTATTTT. This encodes CASSFLPQGGTDTQYF. The full variable domain, its missing parts supplied by reference TRBV11-2 and TRBJ2-3, is EAGVAQSPRYKIIEKRQSVAFWCNPISGHATLYWYQQILGQGPKLLIQFQNNGVVDDSQLPKDRFSAERLKGVDSTLKIQPAKLEDSAVYLCASSFLPQGGTDTQYFGPGTRLTVL.